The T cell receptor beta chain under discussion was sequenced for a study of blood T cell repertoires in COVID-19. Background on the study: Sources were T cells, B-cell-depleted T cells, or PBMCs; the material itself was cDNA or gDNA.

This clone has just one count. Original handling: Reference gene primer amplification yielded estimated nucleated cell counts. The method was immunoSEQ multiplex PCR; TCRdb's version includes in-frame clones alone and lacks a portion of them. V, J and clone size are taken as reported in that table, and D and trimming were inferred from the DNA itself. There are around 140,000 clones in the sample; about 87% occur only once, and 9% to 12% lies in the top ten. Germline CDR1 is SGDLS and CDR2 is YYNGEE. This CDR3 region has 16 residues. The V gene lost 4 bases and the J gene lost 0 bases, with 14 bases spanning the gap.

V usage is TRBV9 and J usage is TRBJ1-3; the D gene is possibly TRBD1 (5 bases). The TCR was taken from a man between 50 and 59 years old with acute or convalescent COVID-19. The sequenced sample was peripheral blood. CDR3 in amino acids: CASSPSSGVSGNTIYF. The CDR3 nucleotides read TGTGCCAGCAGCCCCTCCTCGGGGGTCTCTGGAAACACCATATATTTT.